This entry features one TCR beta chain sequence. This sample is part of a study of blood T cell repertoires in COVID-19. Whole-study context: Material from acute and convalescent COVID-19 was sourced from the United States, Italy and Spain. T cells, B-cell-depleted T cells, or PBMCs supplied cDNA or gDNA.

Germline values: CDR1 SGHDT, CDR2 YYEEEE. The CDR3 length is 18 residues. Trimming cost V 0 bases and J 7 bases; bases outside gene matches: 16. Authors' data handling: Amplification of reference gene primers provided the estimated nucleated cell counts. Sequenced by immunoSEQ multiplex PCR; TCRdb stores in-frame clones only, minus some. That table supplies the V and J calls and clone size; D and trimming were determined from the DNA. The sample yields 100,000 to 150,000 clones, about 70% seen once. The sample consisted of peripheral blood. This clonotype originated in a man between 60 and 75 years old with acute or convalescent COVID-19. The V call is TRBV5-6, the J call TRBJ2-5; TRBD2 matches at 9 bases. As DNA, the CDR3 is TGTGCCAGCAGCTTGGTAGGGCCTAGCGGGACCGCCGGTGGGACCCAGTACTTC. The encoded protein is CASSLVGPSGTAGGTQYF.